This TCR beta chain was sequenced during a study of shared clonotypes between healthy human individuals. The donor population consisted of healthy HIV-negative adults with no recent acute infections or vaccinations. Each sorted subset replicate got 200 ng genomic DNA, around 29,000 genomes. Clones were read by immunoSEQ multiplex PCR, and TCRdb kept only the in-frame ones, dropping some. The data hold 2.3 million or so clones, with just over 90% observed a single time. The CDR3 is made up of 16 amino acids. Trimming shortened V by 6 bases and J by 2 bases, and 20 bases separated the two germline ends. The germline V gene has CDR1 MDHEN and CDR2 SYDVKM. Whole-study findings and limits: Despite large depth, sorted-subset datasets appeared incompletely sequenced. Larger estimated richness was generally seen in naive subsets than in memory subsets.

With respect to this clone: Its antigen is currently unknown.

Material for sequencing was naive CD4+ T cells from PBMCs. The subset is: CD45RA+ positively selected. V usage is TRBV28 and J usage is TRBJ2-7, with no clear D. This sequence originates from a young man in good health. Some clones in this sample may be carry-over from other donors' samples. The CDR3 region is CASSPNHLTSTYEQYF. CDR3 nucleotide sequence: TGTGCCAGCAGCCCGAACCATCTTACATCCACCTACGAGCAGTACTTC.